Below are 21 T cell receptor beta chains sequenced from a single sample in a study of cytomegalovirus exposure and HLA in healthy donors. Generated by immunoSEQ multiplex PCR, the TCRdb table keeps only in-frame clones and is missing some. The sample gives 52,000 or so clones, nearly 90% of which show up once; about 16% is in the top ten. The sequenced material came from PBMCs. These receptors originate from a young woman in good health and CMV-seronegative.

The rearrangement uses TRBV15 and TRBJ1-3; a possible D gene is TRBD1 (6 bases). V was cut by 6 bases and J by 3 bases, with 15 bases left in between. The CDR3 runs 15 residues. The germline CDR1 and CDR2 sequences are LNHNV and YYDKDF (reference sequence). The CDR3 DNA sequence: TGTGCCACCAGTCGAGACAGGCCCGATGGAAACACCATATATTTT. It translates to CATSRDRPDGNTIYF.

This chain uses TRBV28 with TRBJ2-7, with 7 bases fitting TRBD2. The CDR3 runs to 15 residues. Germline V lookup: CDR1 MDHEN, CDR2 SYDVKM. J lost 0 bases, V lost 5 bases, and 7 bases had no gene match. The CDR3 DNA follows: TGTGCCAGCAGTGCCGGGGGAGGGAGCTCCTACGAGCAGTACTTC. Its protein product is CASSAGGGSSYEQYF.

The chain is built from TRBV21-1 and TRBJ2-3; the table calls TRBD2, which could not be checked here. TRBV21-1 is a documented pseudogene. The CDR3 spans 16 residues. DNA of the CDR3: TGTGCCAGCAGCAAAGGTCGGGGGAGGAACACAGATACGCAGTATTTT. Translating gives CASSKGRGRNTDTQYF.

This chain links TRBV9 with TRBJ2-3; a weak D match, TRBD2 (6 bases). Looked up from germline, CDR1 is SGDLS and CDR2 is YYNGEE. The V gene lost 5 bases and the J gene lost 6 bases, with 22 bases spanning the gap. The CDR3 runs 16 residues. CDR3: CASSGRGGAPSDTQYF. DNA for the CDR3: TGTGCCAGCAGTGGACGGGGCGGGGCCCCCTCCGATACGCAGTATTTT.

This clone was seen more than once but under ten times. This chain uses TRBV7-9 with TRBJ1-1; D gene uncertain. The CDR3 totals 15 residues. CDR1 and CDR2 (germline): SEHNR, FQNEAQ (reference sequence). V lost 5 bases and J lost 1, with 14 bases in between. The CDR3 is CASSLDLTPNTEAFF. For the CDR3, the DNA is TGTGCCAGCAGCCTAGACCTAACTCCGAACACTGAAGCTTTCTTT.

This chain connects TRBV13 to TRBJ1-1; no definite D call. The CDR3 length is 14 residues. CDR1 PRHDT and CDR2 FYEKMQ come from the germline V gene (reference sequence). V was trimmed by 5 bases and J by 5 bases, leaving 15 bases between them. CDR3 sequence reads: CASSTRTPSTEAFF. In DNA, the CDR3 is TGTGCCAGCAGCACCCGGACTCCGTCTACTGAAGCTTTCTTT.

The chain couples TRBV6-6 to TRBJ2-7; D may be TRBD1 (6 bases). The CDR3 length is 14 residues. Germline CDR1 reads MNHNY; CDR2 reads SVGAGI (reference sequence). The V gene lost 7 bases and the J gene lost 5 bases, with 18 bases spanning the gap. The CDR3 reads CASTQGGVIHEQYF. CDR3 in DNA: TGTGCCAGCACCCAAGGGGGAGTAATCCACGAGCAGTACTTC.

To note about this clone: One end of the junction fails to match germline, which may point to a read error. The chain uses TRBV28 and TRBJ2-2; 7 positions agree with TRBD1. This CDR3 is built from 15 residues. Germline V CDR1 and CDR2: MDHEN, SYDVKM. In nucleotides, the CDR3 is TGTGCCAGCAGTTTATCCACAGGGGATTTGGGGGTGCTGTTTTTT. Amino acid sequence: CASSLSTGDLGVLFF. The full variable domain, completed using reference TRBV28 and TRBJ2-2, is DVKVTQSSRYLVKRTGEKVFLECVQDMDHENMFWYRQDPGLGLRLIYFSYDVKMKEKGDIPEGYSVSREKKERFSLILESASTNQTSMYLCASSLSTGDLGVLFFGEGSRLTVL.

The CDR3 DNA sequence: TGTGCCAGCAGTAAACAGGGGAATCAGCCCCAGCATTTT. Amino acids: CASSKQGNQPQHF. The chain carries TRBV6-6 and TRBJ1-5, with 7 bases fitting TRBD1. The V and J ends lost 5 bases and 4 bases, in that order; junction bases with no gene match: 2. Germline loops: CDR1 MNHNY, CDR2 SVGAGI (reference sequence). The CDR3 is 13 amino acids.

The gene calls are TRBV18 and TRBJ1-5, with D possibly being TRBD1 (5 bases). V lost 5 bases and J lost 8, with 10 bases in between. Looked up from germline, CDR1 is KGHSH and CDR2 is LQKENI. The CDR3 is 12 residues long. The CDR3 is CASSSPGEPQHF. The DNA for the CDR3 is TGTGCCAGCTCATCCCCGGGGGAGCCCCAGCATTTT.

The V gene is TRBV9, the J gene TRBJ1-4; D is possibly TRBD1 (5 bases). V lost 5 bases to trimming and J lost 0 bases, with 14 bases between them. The CDR3 contains 16 residues. CDR1 is SGDLS and CDR2 is YYNGEE in the germline V gene. CDR3 protein: CASSRGHTATNEKLFF. CDR3 DNA sequence: TGTGCCAGCAGTCGTGGACATACCGCAACTAATGAAAAACTGTTTTTT. Looking up the rest from reference TRBV9 and TRBJ1-4 gives the full variable domain: DSGVTQTPKHLITATGQRVTLRCSPRSGDLSVYWYQQSLDQGLQFLIQYYNGEERAKGNILERFSAQQFPDLHSELNLSSLELGDSALYFCASSRGHTATNEKLFFGSGTQLSVL.

Here the CDR3 reads CASSLGGRGDGNTIYF. CDR3 nucleotide sequence: TGTGCCAGCAGCTTGGGGGGCAGGGGCGACGGAAACACCATATATTTT. This sequence joins TRBV5-4 and TRBJ1-3; tentative D call: TRBD1 (6 bases). Trimming took off 0 bases at V and 4 bases at J, with 14 bases between the two ends. This CDR3 is 16 amino acids long. Germline-derived CDR1 and CDR2 are SGHNT and YYREEE (reference sequence).

This clone was recorded only once. The V gene is TRBV6-5, the J gene TRBJ2-1, with 10 bases identical to TRBD2. With 0 bases clipped from V and 9 bases from J, the junction kept 2 bases outside the gene matches. The length of the CDR3 is 14 residues. The germline gives CDR1 MNHEY, CDR2 SVGAGI. CDR3: CASSYSSSGGEQFF. The CDR3 DNA sequence: TGTGCCAGCAGTTACTCTTCTAGCGGGGGTGAGCAGTTCTTC.

This clone was counted many times. The chain has TRBV4-1 and TRBJ1-2, with 7 bases identical to TRBD1. Looked up from germline, CDR1 is MGHRA and CDR2 is YSYEKL. The CDR3 is 15 amino acids. Trimming removed 4 bases from V and 4 bases from J; junction bases left unmatched: 9. The CDR3 is CASSPIPGTAYGYTF. In DNA, the CDR3 is TGCGCCAGCAGCCCCATCCCCGGGACAGCCTATGGCTACACCTTC.

This rearrangement joins TRBV18 to TRBJ2-4; 7 bases are a match to TRBD1. Looked up from germline, CDR1 is KGHSH and CDR2 is LQKENI. The CDR3 is 15 amino acids. V was pared by 4 bases and J by 7 bases, with 10 bases of the junction left unmatched. CDR3 in amino acids: CASSRSTGKPNIQYF. CDR3 coding DNA: TGTGCCAGCTCACGGTCGACAGGGAAGCCCAACATTCAGTACTTC. The full variable domain, with the rest looked up from reference TRBV18 and TRBJ2-4, is NAGVMQNPRHLVRRRGQEARLRCSPMKGHSHVYWYRQLPEEGLKFMVYLQKENIIDESGMPKERFSAEFPKEGPSILRIQQVVRGDSAAYFCASSRSTGKPNIQYFGAGTRLSVL.

J is TRBJ1-2 and V is TRBV6-5, with D maybe TRBD1 (5 bases). The CDR3 length is 13 residues. The V gene's germline CDR1 is MNHEY and CDR2 SVGAGI. The V and J ends lost 2 bases and 4 bases respectively, with 8 bases between them. The CDR3 DNA sequence: TGTGCCAGCAGTTACCGGGGGACCTATGGCTACACCTTC. Its translation: CASSYRGTYGYTF.

The chain recombines TRBV6-5 with TRBJ2-7, with 7 bases identical to TRBD2. The CDR3 is 16 amino acids. Losses at the gene ends were 0 bases for V and 2 bases for J; bases not matched to a gene: 7. Germline assignment: CDR1 MNHEY and CDR2 SVGAGI. Here the CDR3 DNA reads TGTGCCAGCAGTTACTCGATGCTAGCGGAGGCCTACGAGCAGTACTTC. Translation gives CASSYSMLAEAYEQYF.

The chain carries TRBV19 and TRBJ2-1; the match to TRBD1 covers 8 bases. The CDR3 covers 16 residues. The V gene end was trimmed by 5 bases and the J gene end by 0 bases; junction bases not matched to a gene: 6. CDR1 and CDR2 from the germline V gene are LNHDA and SQIVND (reference sequence). For the CDR3, the DNA is TGTGCCAGTAGTCCTGGGGACAGGAGCTCCTACAATGAGCAGTTCTTC. Amino acids: CASSPGDRSSYNEQFF. The whole variable domain, remainder taken from reference TRBV19 and TRBJ2-1, is DGGITQSPKYLFRKEGQNVTLSCEQNLNHDAMYWYRQDPGQGLRLIYYSQIVNDFQKGDIAEGYSVSREKKESFPLTVTSAQKNPTAFYLCASSPGDRSSYNEQFFGPGTRLTVL.

The chain links TRBV4-3 to TRBJ2-1; 9 nucleotides agree with TRBD2. Germline V gene lookup returns CDR1 LGHNA and CDR2 YSLEER. This CDR3 has 14 residues. J gave up 13 bases and V 0 bases, and 7 bases lay outside the gene matches. In DNA form, the CDR3 reads TGCGCCAGCAGCCAAGAATTCGCGGGAGGGGCCCAGTTCTTC. Amino acids: CASSQEFAGGAQFF.

The chain carries TRBV29-1 and TRBJ2-7, with 8 bases that match TRBD1. This CDR3 comprises 13 residues. The trim removed 2 bases at V and 5 bases at J, leaving 5 bases unmatched. CDR1 SQVTM and CDR2 ANQGSEA come from the germline V gene. The CDR3 DNA reads as TGCAGCGTTGAAAGACTGACAGGGGACGAGCAGTACTTC. As protein: CSVERLTGDEQYF.

The V and J genes are TRBV6-1 and TRBJ1-2, with 8 bases lining up with TRBD1. This CDR3 contains 17 residues. CDR1 is MNHNS and CDR2 is SASEGT in the germline V gene. J lost 8 bases, V lost 3 bases, and 17 bases had no gene match. The CDR3 DNA reads as TGTGCCAGCAGTGAGCCCCCGGTGCAGGGGGCCCTAGGGGGCTACACCTTC. It encodes CASSEPPVQGALGGYTF.